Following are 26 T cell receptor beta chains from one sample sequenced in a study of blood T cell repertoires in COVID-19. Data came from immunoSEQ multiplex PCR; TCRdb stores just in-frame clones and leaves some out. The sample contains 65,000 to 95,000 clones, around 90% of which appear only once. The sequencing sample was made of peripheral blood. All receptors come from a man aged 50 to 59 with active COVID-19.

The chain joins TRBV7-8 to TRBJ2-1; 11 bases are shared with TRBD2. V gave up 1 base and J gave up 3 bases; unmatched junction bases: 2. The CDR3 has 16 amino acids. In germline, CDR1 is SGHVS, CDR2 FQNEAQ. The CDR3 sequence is CASSLGGLAVYNEQFF. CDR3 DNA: TGTGCCAGCAGCTTAGGGGGACTAGCGGTCTACAATGAGCAGTTCTTC.

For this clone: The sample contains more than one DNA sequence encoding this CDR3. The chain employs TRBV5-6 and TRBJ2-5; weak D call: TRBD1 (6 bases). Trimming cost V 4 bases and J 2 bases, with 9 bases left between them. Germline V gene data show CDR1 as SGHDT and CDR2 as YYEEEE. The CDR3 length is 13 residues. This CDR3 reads CASSPTGQETQYF. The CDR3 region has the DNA TGTGCCAGCAGCCCGACAGGACAAGAGACCCAGTACTTC.

The CDR3 DNA follows: TGTGCCAGCAGCTTTATATGGGCGGGAGAGACGGGGGGCTACACCTTC. Translation: CASSFIWAGETGGYTF. The rearrangement uses TRBV7-2 and TRBJ1-2; D unresolved. The germline V gene encodes CDR1 SGHTA and CDR2 FQGNSA. This CDR3 has 16 amino acids. The V end lost 3 bases, the J end lost 8 bases, and 22 bases lay between the germline ends.

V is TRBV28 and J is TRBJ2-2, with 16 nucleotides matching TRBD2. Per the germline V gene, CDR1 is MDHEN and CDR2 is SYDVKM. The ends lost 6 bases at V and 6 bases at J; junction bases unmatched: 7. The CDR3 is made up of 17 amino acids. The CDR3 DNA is TGTGCCAGCAGACCGGGACTAGCGGGGGGGCTTCCCGGGGAGCTGTTTTTT. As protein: CASRPGLAGGLPGELFF.

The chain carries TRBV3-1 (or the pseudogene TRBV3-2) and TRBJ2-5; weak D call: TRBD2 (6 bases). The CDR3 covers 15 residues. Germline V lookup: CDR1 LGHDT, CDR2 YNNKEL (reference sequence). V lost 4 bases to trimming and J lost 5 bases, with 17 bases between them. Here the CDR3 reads CASSPDWGVPETQYF. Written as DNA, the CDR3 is TGTGCCAGCAGCCCTGACTGGGGGGTTCCTGAGACCCAGTACTTC.

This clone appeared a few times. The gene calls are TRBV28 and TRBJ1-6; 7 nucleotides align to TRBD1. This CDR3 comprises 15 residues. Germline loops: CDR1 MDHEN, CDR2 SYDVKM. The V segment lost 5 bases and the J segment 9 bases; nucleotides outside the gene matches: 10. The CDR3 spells CASSGTVSRRSPLHF. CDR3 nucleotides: TGTGCCAGCAGTGGGACAGTTTCACGTCGTTCACCCCTCCACTTT.

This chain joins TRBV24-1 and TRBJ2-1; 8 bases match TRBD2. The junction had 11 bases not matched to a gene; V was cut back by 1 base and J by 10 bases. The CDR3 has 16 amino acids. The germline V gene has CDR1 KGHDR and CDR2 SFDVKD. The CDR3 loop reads CATSDLVTGGPREQFF. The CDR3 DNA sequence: TGTGCCACCAGTGATTTAGTTACGGGGGGGCCTCGAGAGCAGTTCTTC.

CDR3 coding DNA: TGTGCCAGCACGGGCCGATGGCCCAGGGAAACCGGGGAGCTGTTTTTT. It is translated as CASTGRWPRETGELFF. The chain links TRBV27 to TRBJ2-2; a possible D gene is TRBD1 (5 bases). V was shortened by 7 bases and J by 5 bases, with 20 bases between the two germline ends. Germline assignment: CDR1 MNHEY and CDR2 SMNVEV (reference sequence). This CDR3 has 16 residues.

The CDR3 here is CASSLSATVLHEQYF. DNA for the CDR3: TGTGCCAGCAGTTTATCGGCGACAGTACTCCACGAGCAGTACTTC. The chain has TRBV28 and TRBJ2-7; D perhaps matches TRBD1 (5 bases). CDR1 MDHEN and CDR2 SYDVKM come from the germline V gene. The CDR3 spans 15 residues. Trimming removed 1 base at V and 5 bases at J, with 15 bases between.

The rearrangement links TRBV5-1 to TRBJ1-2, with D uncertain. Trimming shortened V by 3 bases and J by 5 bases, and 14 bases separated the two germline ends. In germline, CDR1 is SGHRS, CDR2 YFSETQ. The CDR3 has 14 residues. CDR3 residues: CASSYDTDRYGYTF. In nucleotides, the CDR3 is TGCGCCAGCAGCTATGACACCGACCGTTATGGCTACACCTTC.

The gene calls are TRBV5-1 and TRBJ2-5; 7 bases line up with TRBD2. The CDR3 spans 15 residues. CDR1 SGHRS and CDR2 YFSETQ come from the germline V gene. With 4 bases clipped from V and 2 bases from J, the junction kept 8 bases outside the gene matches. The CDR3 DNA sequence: TGCGCCAGCAGCCTGACTAGCCGGGAACAAGAGACCCAGTACTTC. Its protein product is CASSLTSREQETQYF.

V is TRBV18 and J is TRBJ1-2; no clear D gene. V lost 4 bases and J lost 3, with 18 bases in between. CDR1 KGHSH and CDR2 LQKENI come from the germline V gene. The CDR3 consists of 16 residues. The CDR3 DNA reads TGTGCCAGCTCACGGAGTGGGTACACTGGAGACTATGGCTACACCTTC. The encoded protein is CASSRSGYTGDYGYTF.

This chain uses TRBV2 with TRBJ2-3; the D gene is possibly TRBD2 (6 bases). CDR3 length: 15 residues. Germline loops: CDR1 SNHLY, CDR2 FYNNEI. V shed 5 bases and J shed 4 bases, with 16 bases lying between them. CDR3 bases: TGTGCCAGCAGTCGGGGAGGACAATGGGCAGATACGCAGTATTTT. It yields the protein CASSRGGQWADTQYF.

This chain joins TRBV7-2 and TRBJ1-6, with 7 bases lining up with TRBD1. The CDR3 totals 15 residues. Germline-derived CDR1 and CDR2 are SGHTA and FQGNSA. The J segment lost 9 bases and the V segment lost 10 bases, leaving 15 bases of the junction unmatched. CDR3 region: CAITEVGTEVSPLHF. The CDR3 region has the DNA TGTGCCATCACAGAGGTAGGGACAGAAGTTTCACCCCTCCACTTT.

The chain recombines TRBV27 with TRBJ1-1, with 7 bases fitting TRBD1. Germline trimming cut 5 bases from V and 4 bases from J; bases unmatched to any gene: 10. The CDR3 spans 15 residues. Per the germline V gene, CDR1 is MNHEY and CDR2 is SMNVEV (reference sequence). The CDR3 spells CASSIWTGIATEAFF. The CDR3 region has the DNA TGTGCCAGCAGTATCTGGACAGGTATTGCCACTGAAGCTTTCTTT.

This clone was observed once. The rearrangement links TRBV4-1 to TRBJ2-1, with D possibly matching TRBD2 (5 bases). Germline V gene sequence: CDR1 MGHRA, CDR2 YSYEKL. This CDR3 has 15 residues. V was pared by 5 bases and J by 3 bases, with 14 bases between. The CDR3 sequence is CASSADSASYNEQFF. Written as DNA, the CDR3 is TGCGCCAGCAGCGCGGACTCCGCAAGCTACAATGAGCAGTTCTTC.

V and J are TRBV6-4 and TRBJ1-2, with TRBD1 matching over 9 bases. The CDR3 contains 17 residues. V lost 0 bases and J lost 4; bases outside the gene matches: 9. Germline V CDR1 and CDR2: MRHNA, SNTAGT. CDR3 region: CASSDSADRGKVYGYTF. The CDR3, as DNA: TGTGCCAGCAGTGACTCCGCGGACAGGGGAAAGGTCTATGGCTACACCTTC.

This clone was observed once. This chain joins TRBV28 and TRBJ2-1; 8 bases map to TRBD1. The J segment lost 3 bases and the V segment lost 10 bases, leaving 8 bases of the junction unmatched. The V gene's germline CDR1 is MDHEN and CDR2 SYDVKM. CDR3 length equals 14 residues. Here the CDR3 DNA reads TGTGCCACCACCGGACAGGGAGGCTACAATGAGCAGTTCTTC. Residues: CATTGQGGYNEQFF. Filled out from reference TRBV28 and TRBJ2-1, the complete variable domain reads DVKVTQSSRYLVKRTGEKVFLECVQDMDHENMFWYRQDPGLGLRLIYFSYDVKMKEKGDIPEGYSVSREKKERFSLILESASTNQTSMYLCATTGQGGYNEQFFGPGTRLTVL.

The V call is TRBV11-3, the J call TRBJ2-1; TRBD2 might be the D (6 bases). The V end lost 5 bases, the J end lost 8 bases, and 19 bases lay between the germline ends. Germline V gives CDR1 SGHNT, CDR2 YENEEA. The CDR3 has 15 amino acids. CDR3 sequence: CASSHHPGGYDEQFF. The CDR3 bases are TGTGCCAGCAGCCACCACCCCGGAGGGTACGATGAGCAGTTCTTC.

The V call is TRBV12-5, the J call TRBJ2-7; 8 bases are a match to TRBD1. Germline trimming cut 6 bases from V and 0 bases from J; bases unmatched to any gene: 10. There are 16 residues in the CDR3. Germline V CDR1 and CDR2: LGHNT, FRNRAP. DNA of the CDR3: TGTGCTAGTGGCTCCGGACGGACAGGGAGCTCCTACGAGCAGTACTTC. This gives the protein CASGSGRTGSSYEQYF. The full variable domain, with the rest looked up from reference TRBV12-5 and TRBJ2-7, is DARVTQTPRHKVTEMGQEVTMRCQPILGHNTVFWYRQTMMQGLELLAYFRNRAPLDDSGMPKDRFSAEMPDATLATLKIQPSEPRDSAVYFCASGSGRTGSSYEQYFGPGTRLTVT.

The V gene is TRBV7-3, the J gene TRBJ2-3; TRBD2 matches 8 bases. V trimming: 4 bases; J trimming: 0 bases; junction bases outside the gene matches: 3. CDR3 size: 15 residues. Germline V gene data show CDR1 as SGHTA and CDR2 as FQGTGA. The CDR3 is CASSWLAGSTDTQYF. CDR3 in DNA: TGTGCCAGCAGCTGGTTAGCGGGAAGCACAGATACGCAGTATTTT. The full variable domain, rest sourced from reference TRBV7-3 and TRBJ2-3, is GAGVSQTPSNKVTEKGKYVELRCDPISGHTALYWYRQSLGQGPEFLIYFQGTGAADDSGLPNDRFFAVRPEGSVSTLKIQRTERGDSAVYLCASSWLAGSTDTQYFGPGTRLTVL.

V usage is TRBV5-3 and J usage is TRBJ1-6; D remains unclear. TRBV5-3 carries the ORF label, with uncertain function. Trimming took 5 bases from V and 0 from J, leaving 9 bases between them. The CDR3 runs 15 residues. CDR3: CARRWARSYNSPLHF. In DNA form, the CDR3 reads TGTGCCAGAAGGTGGGCCCGCTCCTATAATTCACCCCTCCACTTT.

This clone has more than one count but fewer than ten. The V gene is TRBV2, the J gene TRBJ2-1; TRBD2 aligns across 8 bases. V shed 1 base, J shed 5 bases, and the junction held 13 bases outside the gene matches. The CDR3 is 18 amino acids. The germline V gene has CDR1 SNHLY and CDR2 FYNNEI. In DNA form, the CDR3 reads TGTGCCAGCAGTGAAGGGTTAGCGGGGAGTCAAGTGGACAATGAGCAGTTCTTC. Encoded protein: CASSEGLAGSQVDNEQFF.

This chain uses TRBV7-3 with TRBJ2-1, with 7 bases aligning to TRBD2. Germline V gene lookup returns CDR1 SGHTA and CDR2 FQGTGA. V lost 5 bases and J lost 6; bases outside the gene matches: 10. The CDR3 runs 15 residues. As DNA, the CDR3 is TGTGCCAGCAGCCGATCCCCATCTAGCGGCAATGAGCAGTTCTTC. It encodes CASSRSPSSGNEQFF.

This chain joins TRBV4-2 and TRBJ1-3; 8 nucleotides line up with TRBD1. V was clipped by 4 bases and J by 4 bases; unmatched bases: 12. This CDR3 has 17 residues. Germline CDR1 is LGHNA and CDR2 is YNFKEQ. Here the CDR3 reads CASSLGSGQGRGNTIYF. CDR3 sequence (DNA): TGTGCCAGCAGCCTCGGCTCCGGACAGGGTAGGGGAAACACCATATATTTT.

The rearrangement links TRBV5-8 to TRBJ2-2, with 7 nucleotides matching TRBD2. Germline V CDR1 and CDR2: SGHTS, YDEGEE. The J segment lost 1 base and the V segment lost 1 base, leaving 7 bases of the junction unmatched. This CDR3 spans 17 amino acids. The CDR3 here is CASSLIAASGNTGELFF. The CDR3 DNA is TGTGCCAGCAGCTTGATCGCCGCTAGCGGGAACACCGGGGAGCTGTTTTTT.